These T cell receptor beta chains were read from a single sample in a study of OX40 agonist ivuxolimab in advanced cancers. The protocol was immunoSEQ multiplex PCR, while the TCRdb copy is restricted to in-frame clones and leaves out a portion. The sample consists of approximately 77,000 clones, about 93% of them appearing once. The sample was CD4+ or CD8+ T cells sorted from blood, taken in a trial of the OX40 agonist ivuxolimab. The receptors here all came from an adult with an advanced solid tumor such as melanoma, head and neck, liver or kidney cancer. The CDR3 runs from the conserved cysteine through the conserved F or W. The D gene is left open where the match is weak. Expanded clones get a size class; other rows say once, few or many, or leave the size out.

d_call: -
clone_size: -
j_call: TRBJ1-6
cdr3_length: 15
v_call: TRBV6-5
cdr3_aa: CASSYGDRSNSPLHF

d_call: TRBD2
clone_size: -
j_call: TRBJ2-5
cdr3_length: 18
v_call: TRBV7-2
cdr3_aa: CASSLVGLAGGFQETQYF

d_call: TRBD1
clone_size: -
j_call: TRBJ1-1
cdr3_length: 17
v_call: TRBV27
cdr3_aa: CASSLNGQGPRQGKAFF

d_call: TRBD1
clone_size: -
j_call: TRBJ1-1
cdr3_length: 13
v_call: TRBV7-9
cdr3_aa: CASSLGQGEGAFF

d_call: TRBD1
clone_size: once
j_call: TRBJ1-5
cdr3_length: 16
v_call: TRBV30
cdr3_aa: CAWSGVGGLGNQPQHF

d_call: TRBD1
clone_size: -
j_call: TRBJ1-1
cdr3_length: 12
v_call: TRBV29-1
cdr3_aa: CSVGRGDAEAFF

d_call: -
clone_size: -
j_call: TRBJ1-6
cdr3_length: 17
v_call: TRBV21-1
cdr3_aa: CASSKLKRRDSHSPLHF

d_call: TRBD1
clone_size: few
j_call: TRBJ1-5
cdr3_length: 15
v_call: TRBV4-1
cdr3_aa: CASSQADRGSQPQHF

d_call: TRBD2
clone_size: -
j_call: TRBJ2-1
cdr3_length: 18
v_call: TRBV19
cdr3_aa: CASSIDLGLAGGQNEQFF

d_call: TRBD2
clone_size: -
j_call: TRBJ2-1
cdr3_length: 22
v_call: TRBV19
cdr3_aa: CASSMPPGRNLAGVSSYNEQFF